This TCR beta chain was found in a study of long-term antiretroviral therapy in people with HIV. The assay used was immunoSEQ (version v3.0), run at survey level. TCRdb's table, derived via immunoSEQ multiplex PCR, lists solely in-frame clones and lacks some. The sample lists around 22,000 clones, just over 85% occurring once. This clone was observed a few times. The V gene's germline CDR1 is SNHLY and CDR2 FYNNEI. This CDR3 is built from 14 residues. The ends lost 4 bases at V and 1 base at J; junction bases unmatched: 0. The material sequenced was unsorted PBMCs, taken 1.8 years before starting antiretroviral therapy. The chain couples TRBV2 to TRBJ2-3, with TRBD2 identical over 9 bases. This TCR came from a woman aged 25 to 45 with HIV. This CDR3 is CASSGTSGTDTQYF. CDR3 in DNA: TGTGCCAGCAGTGGGACTAGCGGCACAGATACGCAGTATTTT.